This is a list of T cell receptor beta chains from one sample in a study of PD-L1 blockade in urothelial cancer. The table came from immunoSEQ multiplex PCR; TCRdb's copy has only in-frame clones and leaves some out. The sample lists tens of thousands of clones, approximately 80% occurring once. This specimen was PBMCs, taken around atezolizumab (anti-PD-L1) treatment. The source is a man aged 70 or older with urothelial cancer. The CDR3 runs from the conserved cysteine through the conserved F or W. Fields, in order: J gene, CDR3 length, V gene, clone size, D gene, CDR3 protein, CDR3 DNA. A D gene is named only where the DNA matches it firmly. Clone size, where shown, is once, few, many, or a class for clones that have expanded.

TRBJ2-2,14,TRBV11-2,-,TRBD1,CASGRDSRHGELFF,TGTGCCAGCGGCCGGGACAGCCGCCACGGGGAGCTGTTTTTT
TRBJ2-7,13,TRBV5-1,-,TRBD2,CASSYREGGEQYF,TGCGCCAGCAGCTACCGGGAGGGGGGCGAGCAGTACTTC
TRBJ2-7,14,TRBV2,-,TRBD2,CASNGREGLNEQYF,TGTGCCAGCAACGGGCGGGAGGGCCTGAACGAGCAGTACTTC
TRBJ1-5,15,TRBV19,-,-,CASSTRGGSNQPQHF,TGTGCCAGTAGTACTCGAGGGGGAAGCAATCAGCCCCAGCATTTT
TRBJ2-2,15,TRBV30,-,-,CASSHGGANTGELFF,TGTGCCTCTTCGCACGGAGGGGCTAACACCGGGGAGCTGTTTTTT
TRBJ2-3,15,TRBV28,-,-,CASSSLTLSTDTQYF,TGTGCCAGCAGTTCTCTAACCCTTAGCACAGATACGCAGTATTTT
TRBJ2-7,16,TRBV4-1,-,-,CASSQDRRQISYEQYF,TGCGCCAGCAGCCAAGATCGAAGACAGATCTCCTACGAGCAGTACTTC
TRBJ1-5,15,TRBV19,-,-,CASSHTRGYNQPQHF,TGTGCCAGTAGTCATACCAGGGGTTACAATCAGCCCCAGCATTTT
TRBJ1-2,12,TRBV30,-,-,CAWSVGGYGYTF,TGTGCCTGGAGTGTGGGGGGCTATGGCTACACCTTC
TRBJ2-5,12,TRBV18,-,-,CASSPRGETQYF,TGTGCCAGCTCGCCTAGGGGAGAGACCCAGTACTTC
TRBJ2-7,14,TRBV5-1,once,TRBD1,CASSSGQGGHEQYF,TGCGCCAGCAGCTCCGGACAGGGTGGCCACGAGCAGTACTTC
TRBJ1-1,14,TRBV14,once,-,CASSRQGRDTEAFF,TGTGCCAGCAGCCGTCAGGGCCGGGACACTGAAGCTTTCTTT
TRBJ2-2,14,TRBV19,-,TRBD2,CASTGLGYTGELFF,TGTGCCAGTACGGGACTAGGCTACACCGGGGAGCTGTTTTTT
TRBJ2-7,14,TRBV5-4,few,TRBD1,CASSLAGTGYEQYF,TGTGCCAGCAGCTTAGCCGGGACAGGATACGAGCAGTACTTC
TRBJ2-2,16,TRBV29-1,few,-,CSVERFGGMNTGELFF,TGCAGCGTTGAAAGGTTTGGGGGGATGAACACCGGGGAGCTGTTTTTT
TRBJ1-1,17,TRBV9,-,TRBD1,CASSSGQGTRRGTEAFF,TGTGCCAGCTCTTCAGGACAGGGGACTCGAAGGGGAACTGAAGCTTTCTTT
TRBJ2-5,15,TRBV7-7,-,-,CASSPQGLQQETQYF,TGTGCCAGCAGCCCACAAGGACTCCAACAAGAGACCCAGTACTTC
TRBJ2-7,13,TRBV5-5,-,TRBD2,CASSPGLPFGQYF,TGTGCCAGCAGCCCGGGACTACCGTTCGGGCAGTACTTC
TRBJ1-3,14,TRBV6-6,-,-,CASSSSISGNTIYF,TGTGCCAGCAGTTCGAGTATCTCTGGAAACACCATATATTTT
TRBJ2-3,14,TRBV7-6,-,-,CASSLGTSTDTQYF,TGTGCCAGCAGCTTGGGCACTAGCACAGATACGCAGTATTTT
TRBJ2-1,15,TRBV7-9,-,-,CASSLGGGGYNEQFF,TGTGCCAGCAGCTTAGGGGGCGGCGGATACAATGAGCAGTTCTTC
TRBJ2-7,19,TRBV4-2,-,TRBD2,CASSQADTLAGGFRYEQYF,TGTGCCAGCAGCCAAGCTGACACACTAGCGGGAGGCTTTCGGTACGAGCAGTACTTC
TRBJ1-5,14,TRBV2,few,-,CASIRGAGLQPQHF,TGTGCCAGCATCCGGGGGGCAGGGCTACAACCCCAGCATTTT
TRBJ2-3,15,TRBV7-9,-,-,CASSSSGFSTDTQYF,TGTGCCAGCAGCTCCAGCGGGTTTAGCACAGATACGCAGTATTTT
TRBJ1-5,16,TRBV5-5,-,TRBD1,CASSSYRDRGYQPQHF,TGTGCCAGCAGCTCATACCGGGACAGAGGCTATCAGCCCCAGCATTTT
TRBJ2-7,18,TRBV5-4,once,TRBD2,CASSLRSSGGAGFYEQYF,TGTGCCAGCAGCTTACGTTCTAGCGGGGGGGCCGGTTTCTACGAGCAGTACTTC
TRBJ1-1,12,TRBV5-6,-,TRBD1,CASSPTGREAFF,TGTGCCAGCAGCCCGACAGGGAGGGAAGCTTTCTTT
TRBJ2-2,15,TRBV9,-,TRBD2,CASSVSGGATGELFF,TGTGCCAGCAGCGTTAGCGGGGGAGCCACCGGGGAGCTGTTTTTT
TRBJ2-3,16,TRBV7-2,-,TRBD2,CASSLSGRRDTDTQYF,TGTGCCAGCAGCTTAAGCGGGAGGAGGGACACAGATACGCAGTATTTT
TRBJ1-2,14,TRBV30,-,-,CAWGWAGGKGGYTF,TGTGCCTGGGGATGGGCCGGGGGTAAAGGGGGCTACACCTTC
TRBJ1-2,12,TRBV7-9,-,-,CASSLGGDGYTF,TGTGCCAGCAGCTTAGGGGGGGATGGCTACACCTTC
TRBJ2-1,16,TRBV7-2,-,TRBD1,CASRGRGTGNNNEQFF,TGTGCCAGCCGAGGGCGGGGGACAGGGAATAACAATGAGCAGTTCTTC
TRBJ1-2,15,TRBV14,-,-,CASSQDRGVPAGYTF,TGTGCCAGCAGCCAAGATCGCGGGGTTCCAGCCGGCTACACCTTC
TRBJ1-6,14,TRBV30,-,-,CAWSVGAGVAPLHF,TGTGCCTGGAGTGTAGGAGCCGGGGTGGCACCCCTCCACTTT
TRBJ1-1,15,TRBV27,-,-,CASSSPHGGNTEAFF,TGTGCCAGCAGCTCCCCCCACGGGGGGAACACTGAAGCTTTCTTT
TRBJ2-2,14,TRBV19,few,-,CASSIRGNTGELFF,TGTGCCAGTAGTATACGGGGAAACACCGGGGAGCTGTTTTTT
TRBJ1-2,16,TRBV4-3,-,TRBD1,CASSRDVGQGRYGYTF,TGCGCCAGCAGCCGAGACGTGGGACAGGGAAGGTATGGCTACACCTTC
TRBJ2-7,15,TRBV7-2,once,-,CASSLASSPSYEQYF,TGTGCCAGCAGCTTAGCCTCTTCTCCTTCCTACGAGCAGTACTTC
TRBJ1-1,14,TRBV5-4,few,TRBD1,CASSSQGVNTEAFF,TGTGCCAGCAGTTCACAGGGGGTGAACACTGAAGCTTTCTTT
TRBJ2-7,13,TRBV5-5,-,-,CASTPAHGVEQYF,TGTGCCAGCACCCCGGCTCACGGGGTCGAGCAGTACTTC
TRBJ1-1,14,TRBV5-1,-,TRBD1,CASSLQGGHTEAFF,TGCGCCAGCAGCTTACAGGGGGGGCACACTGAAGCTTTCTTT
TRBJ1-2,13,TRBV2,-,TRBD1,CASTPGQGYGYTF,TGTGCCAGCACGCCGGGACAGGGTTATGGCTACACCTTC
TRBJ2-2,11,TRBV7-9,-,-,CASSRPGELFF,TGTGCCAGCAGCCGTCCCGGGGAGCTGTTTTTT
TRBJ1-2,15,TRBV5-8,-,-,CASSFGDYLRAGYTF,TGTGCCAGCAGCTTCGGAGATTACCTCAGGGCGGGCTACACCTTC
TRBJ2-7,16,TRBV30,few,TRBD1,CARMDLRGRGRLEQYF,TGTGCCCGGATGGACCTTCGGGGCAGGGGGCGTCTCGAGCAGTACTTC
TRBJ1-2,13,TRBV5-1,few,TRBD1,CASSLGGQDGYTF,TGCGCCAGCAGCTTGGGGGGACAGGATGGCTACACCTTC
TRBJ2-5,15,TRBV9,-,TRBD2,CASSVVGGSGETQYF,TGTGCCAGCAGCGTAGTCGGCGGGAGCGGGGAGACCCAGTACTTC
TRBJ2-3,16,TRBV7-2,-,TRBD2,CASSSLAGGGTDTQYF,TGTGCCAGCAGCTCGTTAGCGGGGGGGGGCACAGATACGCAGTATTTT
TRBJ2-7,14,TRBV19,-,TRBD1,CASSTGDSDYEQYF,TGTGCCAGTAGTACCGGGGACAGCGACTACGAGCAGTACTTC
TRBJ2-7,12,TRBV2,-,-,CASNGGPYEQYF,TGTGCCAGCAACGGGGGGCCCTACGAGCAGTACTTC
TRBJ2-7,14,TRBV7-9,-,-,CASSPQGTYYEQYF,TGTGCCAGCAGCCCCCAGGGCACTTACTACGAGCAGTACTTC
TRBJ1-4,12,TRBV6-1,-,-,CASSEQAEKLFF,TGTGCCAGCAGTGAACAGGCGGAAAAACTGTTTTTT
TRBJ1-4,14,TRBV7-9,-,-,CASSLVLEGEKLFF,TGTGCCAGCAGCTTAGTTCTGGAGGGGGAAAAACTGTTTTTT
TRBJ1-2,14,TRBV27,-,TRBD1,CASKIRGREYGYTF,TGTGCCAGCAAGATCAGGGGGCGCGAGTATGGCTACACCTTC
TRBJ2-2,14,TRBV19,few,-,CASSSRLKPGELFF,TGTGCCAGTAGTTCACGACTGAAACCCGGGGAGCTGTTTTTT
TRBJ1-2,14,TRBV28,-,-,CASLPLDGNYGYTF,TGTGCCAGCCTCCCCCTTGACGGGAACTATGGCTACACCTTC
TRBJ1-4,14,TRBV2,-,-,CASSVAGINEKLFF,TGTGCCAGCAGTGTGGCAGGTATTAATGAAAAACTGTTTTTT
TRBJ2-7,11,TRBV20-1,once,-,CSASLSYEQYF,TGCAGTGCTAGTCTGAGCTACGAGCAGTACTTC
TRBJ2-7,17,TRBV11-3,-,-,CASSLTVGGQTPNEQYF,TGTGCCAGCAGCTTAACGGTGGGCGGGCAGACCCCGAACGAGCAGTACTTC